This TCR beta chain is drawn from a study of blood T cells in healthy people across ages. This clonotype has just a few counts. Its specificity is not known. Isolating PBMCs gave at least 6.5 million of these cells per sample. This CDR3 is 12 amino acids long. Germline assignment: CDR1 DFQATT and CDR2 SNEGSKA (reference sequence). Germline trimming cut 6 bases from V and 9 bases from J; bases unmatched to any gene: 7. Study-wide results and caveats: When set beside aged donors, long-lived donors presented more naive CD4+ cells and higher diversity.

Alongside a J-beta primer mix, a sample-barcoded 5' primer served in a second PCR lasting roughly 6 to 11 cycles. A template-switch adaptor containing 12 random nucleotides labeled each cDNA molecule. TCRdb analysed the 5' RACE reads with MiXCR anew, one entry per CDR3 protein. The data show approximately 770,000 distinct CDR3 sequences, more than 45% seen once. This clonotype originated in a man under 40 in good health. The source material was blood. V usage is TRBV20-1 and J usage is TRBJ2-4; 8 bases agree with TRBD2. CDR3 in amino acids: CSATGGAFIQYF. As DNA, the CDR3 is TGCAGTGCAACCGGGGGGGCCTTCATTCAGTACTTC.